These 25 T cell receptor beta chains originate from one sample sequenced in a study of T cell changes during pregnancy in multiple sclerosis. Some clones are missing from TCRdb's copy, which holds only in-frame ones; the method was immunoSEQ multiplex PCR. The table lists about 30,000 clones, just over 90% of them singletons. Sample: CD4+ T cells from peripheral blood mononuclear cells, taken after pregnancy. These receptors were obtained from a female donor with multiple sclerosis, enrolled in a pregnancy study.

CDR3 bases: TGTGCCATCAGTGAGTCGTATGTGGAAGGGGACAGAGTCTACGAGCAGTACTTC. Translated: CAISESYVEGDRVYEQYF. The chain employs TRBV10-3 and TRBJ2-7, with 7 bases fitting TRBD1. V lost 0 bases to trimming and J lost 3 bases; unmatched junction nucleotides: 14. Germline CDR1 is ENHRY and CDR2 is SYGVKD. The CDR3 length is 18 residues.

In DNA, the CDR3 is TGTGCCAGCAGCTCGCTGGACAGCCATAGCACAGATACGCAGTATTTT. Amino acids: CASSSLDSHSTDTQYF. The gene calls are TRBV7-8 and TRBJ2-3, with D maybe TRBD1 (6 bases). Per germline, CDR1 SGHVS and CDR2 FQNEAQ. The CDR3 loop spans 16 amino acids. The V and J ends lost 4 bases and 0 bases respectively, with 14 bases between them.

This chain uses TRBV18 with TRBJ2-7; a weak D match, TRBD1 (6 bases). Per the germline V gene, CDR1 is KGHSH and CDR2 is LQKENI. V lost 2 bases to trimming and J lost 6 bases, with 14 bases between them. This CDR3 spans 14 amino acids. The CDR3 DNA reads TGTGCCAGCTCACCAGATCAGGGGCGCATCGAGCAGTACTTC. This sequence encodes CASSPDQGRIEQYF. Combining the CDR3 with reference TRBV18 and TRBJ2-7 gives the whole variable domain NAGVMQNPRHLVRRRGQEARLRCSPMKGHSHVYWYRQLPEEGLKFMVYLQKENIIDESGMPKERFSAEFPKEGPSILRIQQVVRGDSAAYFCASSPDQGRIEQYFGPGTRLTVT.

The gene calls are TRBV30 and TRBJ2-1, with a tentative D call TRBD2 (5 bases). Germline CDR1 reads GTSNPN; CDR2 reads SVGIG (reference sequence). The V and J ends lost 2 bases and 3 bases respectively, with 14 bases between them. The CDR3 runs to 15 residues. The DNA for the CDR3 is TGTGCCTGGAGTCCTCGTAGCGATTACTACAATGAGCAGTTCTTC. Translated, it gives CAWSPRSDYYNEQFF.

The chain links TRBV28 to TRBJ1-6; no clear D. V lost 4 bases, J lost 5 bases, and 12 bases lay in between. From germline, CDR1 is MDHEN and CDR2 SYDVKM. The CDR3 is 15 residues long. CDR3 residues: CASSSQDRDNSPLHF. DNA of the CDR3: TGTGCCAGCAGTTCACAAGATCGGGATAATTCACCCCTCCACTTT.

V usage is TRBV27 and J usage is TRBJ1-1; a weak D match, TRBD1 (5 bases). The CDR3 runs to 17 residues. CDR1 and CDR2 (germline): MNHEY, SMNVEV (reference sequence). The V gene lost 5 bases and the J gene lost 1 base, with 20 bases spanning the gap. Here the CDR3 reads CASSARPLIGQNTEAFF. The CDR3 bases are TGTGCCAGCAGTGCGCGGCCATTAATCGGACAGAACACTGAAGCTTTCTTT.

In DNA form, the CDR3 reads TGTGCCAGCACCAGAGACAGGGGGCGGAATCAGCCCCAGCATTTT. Translation gives CASTRDRGRNQPQHF. This chain links TRBV5-8 with TRBJ1-5; 10 bases are shared with TRBD1. The CDR3 runs 15 residues. The germline V gene encodes CDR1 SGHTS and CDR2 YDEGEE. After removal of 6 bases from V and 4 bases from J, the junction contained 7 bases not matched to a gene.

This chain links TRBV7-9 with TRBJ2-2, with 8 bases aligning to TRBD1. This CDR3 region has 19 residues. Germline V CDR1 and CDR2: SEHNR, FQNEAQ (reference sequence). J lost 0 bases, V lost 8 bases, and 17 bases had no gene match. The CDR3 region has the DNA TGTGCCAGCGCGCTTCGGGGGACAGGCGATTTTTCGAACACCGGGGAGCTGTTTTTT. Amino acids: CASALRGTGDFSNTGELFF.

The chain joins TRBV19 to TRBJ2-2, with D possibly TRBD1 on 5 matching bases. V was cut by 10 bases and J by 3 bases, with 6 bases left in between. CDR1 is LNHDA and CDR2 is SQIVND in the germline V gene (reference sequence). The CDR3 consists of 11 residues. The CDR3 sequence: CATRDTGELFF. The CDR3 DNA reads as TGTGCCACCAGGGACACCGGGGAGCTGTTTTTT.

The V call is TRBV6-5, the J call TRBJ1-2; TRBD1 might be the D (6 bases). Trimming stripped 11 bases from V and 5 bases from J, with 9 bases between. CDR1 and CDR2 (germline): MNHEY, SVGAGI. CDR3 size: 10 residues. CDR3 sequence reads: CAAGQYGYTF. CDR3 nucleotides: TGTGCCGCCGGACAGTATGGCTACACCTTC.

The J gene is TRBJ1-5, the V gene TRBV13; 12 nucleotides line up with TRBD1. The CDR3 totals 21 residues. The germline V gene encodes CDR1 PRHDT and CDR2 FYEKMQ (reference sequence). J lost 3 bases, V lost 5 bases, and 20 bases had no gene match. The CDR3 DNA sequence: TGTGCCAGCAGCCTTCGGCCCCACTACTCCGGGACAGGGGGCAACAATCAGCCCCAGCATTTT. Its protein product is CASSLRPHYSGTGGNNQPQHF.

The rearrangement uses TRBV11-2 and TRBJ1-2; D gene unclear. V gave up 1 base and J gave up 4 bases, with 22 bases separating them. CDR3 length: 18 amino acids. Germline V CDR1 and CDR2: SGHAT, FQNNGV. The DNA of the CDR3 is TGTGCCAGCAGCTTAGCACACCGGGTCCGAGCGGAATCCTATGGCTACACCTTC. The encoded protein is CASSLAHRVRAESYGYTF.

The chain combines TRBV6-4 with TRBJ2-1; a weak D match, TRBD1 (5 bases). Germline V lookup: CDR1 MRHNA, CDR2 SNTAGT. This CDR3 comprises 16 residues. The V and J ends lost 0 bases and 0 bases respectively, with 9 bases between them. In DNA, the CDR3 is TGTGCCAGCAGTGACTCGGGGCCGAGCTCCTACAATGAGCAGTTCTTC. Translating gives CASSDSGPSSYNEQFF.

The V and J genes are TRBV4-1 and TRBJ1-2; unclear D gene. Trimming stripped 0 bases from V and 5 bases from J, with 10 bases between. The CDR3 consists of 14 residues. CDR1 and CDR2 (germline): MGHRA, YSYEKL. The CDR3 DNA follows: TGCGCCAGCAGCCAAGATTGGAGCTCGTATGGCTACACCTTC. The encoded protein is CASSQDWSSYGYTF.

V and J are TRBV18 and TRBJ1-1, with a tentative D call TRBD1 (6 bases). Trimming removed 0 bases at V and 6 bases at J, with 11 bases between. The CDR3 is 14 amino acids. Germline CDR1 is KGHSH and CDR2 is LQKENI. The CDR3 region is CASSPPNREPEAFF. In nucleotides, the CDR3 is TGTGCCAGCTCACCACCTAACAGGGAACCTGAAGCTTTCTTT.

The chain employs TRBV30 and TRBJ1-6; D remains ambiguous. CDR1 and CDR2 (germline): GTSNPN, SVGIG (reference sequence). Deletions cut 0 bases from V and 10 bases from J, with 7 bases between. The CDR3 sequence is 12 residues long. The CDR3 DNA reads as TGTGCCTGGAGTGTACGAGGCTCACCCCTCCACTTT. It translates to CAWSVRGSPLHF.

The table lists this clone with a count of one. The chain recombines TRBV14 with TRBJ2-1; TRBD2 matches 7 bases. CDR3 length: 18 residues. Germline CDR1 and CDR2: SGHDN and FVKESK. The trim removed 0 bases at V and 6 bases at J, leaving 14 bases unmatched. CDR3: CASSQDRFGAGVFNEQFF. DNA of the CDR3: TGTGCCAGCAGCCAAGATCGGTTCGGTGCGGGAGTGTTCAATGAGCAGTTCTTC.

This clone has only a few counts. The chain has TRBV6-1 and TRBJ2-7; D gene uncertain. Germline V gene data show CDR1 as MNHNS and CDR2 as SASEGT. The V end was cut by 3 bases, the J end by 3 bases, with 9 bases between. The CDR3 loop spans 13 amino acids. The CDR3: CASSDISGYEQYF. Here the CDR3 DNA reads TGTGCCAGCAGTGATATTAGTGGCTACGAGCAGTACTTC.

This chain joins TRBV6-9 and TRBJ1-1; maybe TRBD1 (6 bases). CDR1 is MNHGY, CDR2 SVAAGI, per germline. The V end was cut by 4 bases, the J end by 5 bases, with 8 bases between. This CDR3 is built from 12 residues. Here the CDR3 DNA reads TGTGCCAGCAGTTCAGGACAGACTGAAGCTTTCTTT. It is translated as CASSSGQTEAFF.

V gene TRBV6-1 combines with J gene TRBJ2-1, with a weak D call TRBD1 (5 bases). The CDR3 has 14 residues. CDR1 and CDR2 from the germline V gene are MNHNS and SASEGT. The V end lost 3 bases, the J end lost 6 bases, and 12 bases lay between the germline ends. CDR3 region: CASSDPGRVNEQFF. The CDR3 coding sequence is TGTGCCAGCAGTGACCCCGGCAGGGTCAATGAGCAGTTCTTC.

The V gene is TRBV7-8, the J gene TRBJ1-6, with 8 bases matching TRBD1. This CDR3 region has 16 residues. The V and J ends lost 5 bases and 10 bases, in that order; junction bases with no gene match: 13. The germline gives CDR1 SGHVS, CDR2 FQNEAQ. The CDR3 region is CASSITTGGAKSPLHF. The CDR3 region has the DNA TGTGCCAGCAGCATAACCACAGGGGGAGCAAAATCACCCCTCCACTTT.

The chain recombines TRBV5-1 with TRBJ2-3, with 10 bases identical to TRBD2. Germline lookup yields CDR1 SGHRS and CDR2 YFSETQ. The length of the CDR3 is 15 residues. The J segment lost 6 bases and the V segment lost 4 bases, leaving 8 bases of the junction unmatched. Here the CDR3 reads CASSAGTSVVDTQYF. The DNA for the CDR3 is TGCGCCAGCAGCGCCGGGACTAGCGTCGTGGATACGCAGTATTTT. The full variable domain, with the rest looked up from reference TRBV5-1 and TRBJ2-3, is KAGVTQTPRYLIKTRGQQVTLSCSPISGHRSVSWYQQTPGQGLQFLFEYFSETQRNKGNFPGRFSGRQFSNSRSEMNVSTLELGDSALYLCASSAGTSVVDTQYFGPGTRLTVL.

This chain joins TRBV5-1 and TRBJ1-2; 9 nucleotides match TRBD1. From germline, CDR1 is SGHRS and CDR2 YFSETQ. This CDR3 comprises 16 residues. The V gene end was trimmed by 5 bases and the J gene end by 4 bases; junction bases not matched to a gene: 12. The CDR3 DNA sequence: TGCGCCAGCAGTCAAGGTAGCGGACAGGGGATCTATGGCTACACCTTC. Amino acids: CASSQGSGQGIYGYTF.

The chain recombines TRBV11-3 with TRBJ1-1, with D possibly TRBD1 on 5 matching bases. Trimming pared 1 base from V and 5 bases from J, leaving 8 bases between. The V gene's germline CDR1 is SGHNT and CDR2 YENEEA. This CDR3 is 13 amino acids long. As DNA, the CDR3 is TGTGCCAGCAGCTTAGGGGGGGATACTGAAGCTTTCTTT. Encoded protein: CASSLGGDTEAFF.

This chain links TRBV6-1 with TRBJ2-2, with a weak D call TRBD1 (5 bases). Deletions cut 6 bases from V and 7 bases from J, with 9 bases between. CDR1 MNHNS and CDR2 SASEGT come from the germline V gene. The CDR3 length is 12 residues. In nucleotides, the CDR3 is TGTGCCAGCAGGGACATCATCGGGGAGCTGTTTTTT. It codes for CASRDIIGELFF.